A selection of T cell receptor beta chains follows, all from one sample in a study of T cells in Graves' hyperthyroidism and ophthalmopathy. TCRdb re-analysed the multiplex PCR reads in MiXCR, keeping a single row per CDR3 protein. The table has about 560,000 distinct CDR3 sequences, 46% seen once. Sample: peripheral blood or thyroid tissue (not recorded which). The source is a young woman with Graves' hyperthyroidism. Both conserved end residues are part of each CDR3. Each record gives: D gene, J gene, V gene, clone size, CDR3 protein, CDR3 DNA. The D gene is left open where the match is weak. Clone size appears in some rows only: once, few, many, or a class for an expanded clone.

d_gene: -; j_gene: TRBJ1-6; v_gene: TRBV10-3; abundance: -; CDR3aa: CAISEQGGNSPLHF; CDR3nt: TGTGCCATCAGTGAACAGGGTGGGAATTCACCCCTCCACTTT
d_gene: TRBD2; j_gene: TRBJ2-7; v_gene: TRBV5-1; abundance: once; CDR3aa: CASSLVLAELYEQYF; CDR3nt: TGCGCCAGCAGCTTGGTCCTAGCGGAGCTATACGAGCAGTACTTC
d_gene: -; j_gene: TRBJ1-1; v_gene: TRBV20-1; abundance: -; CDR3aa: CSARDRSNPEAFF; CDR3nt: TGCAGTGCTAGAGATCGAAGTAATCCTGAAGCTTTCTTT
d_gene: -; j_gene: TRBJ1-5; v_gene: TRBV19; abundance: -; CDR3aa: CASSISPASYQPQHF; CDR3nt: TGTGCCAGTAGTATATCGCCGGCCTCCTACCAGCCCCAGCATTTT
d_gene: -; j_gene: TRBJ2-7; v_gene: TRBV9; abundance: few; CDR3aa: CASASSYEQYF; CDR3nt: TGTGCCAGCGCTTCCTCCTACGAGCAGTACTTC
d_gene: -; j_gene: TRBJ2-7; v_gene: TRBV20-1; abundance: -; CDR3aa: CSARDTPYEQYF; CDR3nt: TGCAGTGCAAGGGACACTCCCTACGAGCAGTACTTC
d_gene: TRBD1; j_gene: TRBJ2-7; v_gene: TRBV19; abundance: few; CDR3aa: CASSIGQGANEQYF; CDR3nt: TGTGCCAGTAGTATTGGACAGGGGGCGAACGAGCAGTACTTC
d_gene: TRBD2; j_gene: TRBJ2-7; v_gene: TRBV2; abundance: -; CDR3aa: CASRLRTSEDYEQYF; CDR3nt: TGTGCCAGCAGGCTTCGGACTAGCGAAGACTACGAGCAGTACTTC
d_gene: TRBD1; j_gene: TRBJ1-5; v_gene: TRBV6-5; abundance: -; CDR3aa: CASSPGQGRFSNQPQHF; CDR3nt: TGTGCCAGCAGTCCCGGACAGGGAAGATTTAGCAATCAGCCCCAGCATTTT
d_gene: -; j_gene: TRBJ1-3; v_gene: TRBV12-3/TRBV12-4; abundance: many; CDR3aa: CASSFGRRNTIYF; CDR3nt: TGTGCCAGCAGTTTCGGCAGAAGGAACACCATATATTTT
d_gene: TRBD1; j_gene: TRBJ2-5; v_gene: TRBV7-3; abundance: -; CDR3aa: CASSLNQGEKTQYF; CDR3nt: TGTGCCAGCAGCTTAAATCAGGGGGAAAAGACCCAGTACTTC
d_gene: -; j_gene: TRBJ1-1; v_gene: TRBV25-1; abundance: -; CDR3aa: CASTEDPTGTEAFF; CDR3nt: TGTGCCAGCACCGAGGACCCCACAGGGACTGAAGCTTTCTTT
d_gene: TRBD2; j_gene: TRBJ2-2; v_gene: TRBV5-1; abundance: few; CDR3aa: CASSLAPLGGRHGELFF; CDR3nt: TGCGCCAGCAGCTTGGCCCCCCTTGGCGGGAGACACGGGGAGCTGTTTTTT
d_gene: TRBD1; j_gene: TRBJ1-5; v_gene: TRBV24-1; abundance: few; CDR3aa: CATSDSRQGGYGNQPQHF; CDR3nt: TGTGCCACCAGTGATTCCCGACAGGGGGGGTATGGCAATCAGCCCCAGCATTTT
d_gene: TRBD2; j_gene: TRBJ2-3; v_gene: TRBV7-6; abundance: few; CDR3aa: CASSPLQPLAGGTDTQYF; CDR3nt: TGTGCCAGCAGCCCTCTTCAGCCTCTAGCGGGTGGCACAGATACGCAGTATTTT
d_gene: -; j_gene: TRBJ1-5; v_gene: TRBV2; abundance: -; CDR3aa: CASSLVGGAFSNQPQHF; CDR3nt: TGTGCCAGCAGCTTAGTGGGGGGCGCGTTCAGCAATCAGCCCCAGCATTTT
d_gene: -; j_gene: TRBJ2-5; v_gene: TRBV5-1; abundance: -; CDR3aa: CASSLQGPPQETQYF; CDR3nt: TGCGCCAGCAGCTTGCAGGGTCCCCCCCAAGAGACCCAGTACTTC
d_gene: -; j_gene: TRBJ1-2; v_gene: TRBV2; abundance: -; CDR3aa: CASIGRQHTNPSQFYGYTF; CDR3nt: TGTGCCAGCATCGGCAGACAGCATACCAACCCTTCACAGTTCTATGGCTACACCTTC
d_gene: TRBD1; j_gene: TRBJ2-7; v_gene: TRBV20-1; abundance: few; CDR3aa: CSADSGQGPNEQYF; CDR3nt: TGCAGTGCTGACTCGGGACAGGGTCCTAACGAGCAGTACTTC
d_gene: TRBD1; j_gene: TRBJ2-7; v_gene: TRBV5-1; abundance: few; CDR3aa: CASSLAPGQGRYEQYF; CDR3nt: TGCGCCAGCAGCTTGGCTCCCGGACAGGGAAGGTACGAGCAGTACTTC
d_gene: TRBD1; j_gene: TRBJ1-1; v_gene: TRBV2; abundance: -; CDR3aa: CASSESYRGGEQFF; CDR3nt: TGTGCCAGCAGTGAAAGTTACAGGGGAGGAGAGCAGTTCTTT
d_gene: TRBD1; j_gene: TRBJ1-1; v_gene: TRBV20-1; abundance: -; CDR3aa: CSASHRGPAFF; CDR3nt: TGCAGTGCTAGCCACAGGGGGCCAGCTTTCTTT
d_gene: -; j_gene: TRBJ2-3; v_gene: TRBV7-3; abundance: -; CDR3aa: CASSFTRSSYNEQYF; CDR3nt: TGTGCCAGCAGCTTCACACGGAGCTCCTACAATGAGCAGTATTTT
d_gene: -; j_gene: TRBJ1-4; v_gene: TRBV29-1; abundance: many; CDR3aa: CSVGGAGANEKLFF; CDR3nt: TGCAGCGTAGGCGGAGCGGGGGCTAATGAAAAACTGTTTTTT
d_gene: -; j_gene: TRBJ1-1; v_gene: TRBV2; abundance: -; CDR3aa: CASSRTGLLNTEAFF; CDR3nt: TGTGCCAGCAGCCGGACGGGACTACTGAACACTGAAGCTTTCTTT
d_gene: -; j_gene: TRBJ2-5; v_gene: TRBV7-2; abundance: -; CDR3aa: CASSSVGTQYF; CDR3nt: TGCGCCAGCAGCTCCGTAGGGACCCAGTACTTC
d_gene: -; j_gene: TRBJ1-1; v_gene: TRBV7-9; abundance: -; CDR3aa: CASSLVVASTEAFF; CDR3nt: TGTGCCAGCAGCTTAGTGGTGGCCTCGACTGAAGCTTTCTTT